The rows below give T cell receptor beta chains drawn from one sample of a study of blood T cell repertoires in COVID-19. Method: immunoSEQ multiplex PCR; TCRdb's copy keeps in-frame clones and lacks some. The sample yields about 270,000 clones, 85% seen once. The sequencing sample was made of peripheral blood. Receptors originate from a woman aged 45-59 years with active or convalescent COVID-19. The CDR3 runs from the conserved cysteine through the conserved F or W. Fields, in order: V gene, D gene, J gene, CDR3 length, CDR3 protein. D genes are given only for firm matches.

TRBV6-1	NA	TRBJ1-1	15	CASSDRGTMNTEAFF
TRBV10-3	NA	TRBJ2-7	12	CATGVGEAEQYF
TRBV12-3/TRBV12-4	NA	TRBJ2-7	13	CASSTDGQSEQYF
TRBV5-1	TRBD2	TRBJ2-3	16	CASRPHGLASGDTQYF
TRBV2	NA	TRBJ1-6	13	CASSEQNMSPLHF
TRBV2	TRBD2	TRBJ2-1	15	CASSALAGSYNEQFF
TRBV3-1/TRBV3-2	TRBD2	TRBJ2-1	16	CASSQGGLVNYNEQFF
TRBV7-9	TRBD2	TRBJ2-1	19	CASSPRTGLAGGPYNEQFF
TRBV19	TRBD1	TRBJ2-7	14	CASSERDSSYEQYF
TRBV7-3	TRBD2	TRBJ2-3	17	CASSKRTSGVGTDTQYF
TRBV16	NA	TRBJ1-1	14	CASSPGRTDTEAFF
TRBV11-3	TRBD2	TRBJ2-3	17	CASSAGLAGVSTDTQYF
TRBV7-9	NA	TRBJ1-1	13	CASSPTPNTEAFF
TRBV2	TRBD1	TRBJ1-2	13	CASSESGGNGYTF
TRBV7-6	NA	TRBJ1-1	17	CASSLADTLSGNTEAFF
TRBV5-5	NA	TRBJ1-1	15	CASTQLKRGGTEAFF
TRBV7-2	TRBD1	TRBJ2-7	15	CASSRDRGGGYEQYF
TRBV5-1	TRBD2	TRBJ2-2	17	CASSGPSGGRPVGELFF
TRBV6-5	NA	TRBJ1-6	15	CASSYSSGFNSPLHF
TRBV27	TRBD2	TRBJ2-3	13	CASSFSGGITQYF
TRBV7-3	NA	TRBJ2-4	14	CASSLIGSRGIQYF
TRBV5-1	TRBD1	TRBJ2-1	14	CASKRTGSANEQFF
TRBV5-4	NA	TRBJ2-1	17	CASSEDLDFASYNEQFF
TRBV7-2	TRBD2	TRBJ2-3	16	CASSNPSGPSTDTQYF
TRBV5-4	NA	TRBJ2-7	13	CASSLPGAYEQYF
TRBV4-1	TRBD2	TRBJ2-1	16	CASSQATSVSYNEQFF
TRBV27	TRBD1	TRBJ1-1	13	CASTNRGYTEAFF
TRBV27	NA	TRBJ2-7	15	CASSLFGALATEQYF
TRBV15	NA	TRBJ1-5	15	CATSRTGQRNQPQHF
TRBV5-8	NA	TRBJ1-1	16	CASSIALSGMNTEAFF
TRBV6-5	NA	TRBJ2-1	15	CASSPEPTGGSEQFF
TRBV2	TRBD1	TRBJ2-7	15	CASSDGDRLRYEQYF
TRBV5-4	NA	TRBJ2-7	15	CASSPRRRGGDEQYF
TRBV7-2	TRBD2	TRBJ2-2	16	CASSLNSGRAAGELFF
TRBV11-3	NA	TRBJ2-2	15	CASSFRASDTGELFF
TRBV16	TRBD2	TRBJ2-1	16	CASSQSAGRAGNEQFF
TRBV19	NA	TRBJ1-2	14	CASSFDTQDIGYTF
TRBV18	TRBD1	TRBJ1-5	16	CASSRTGGLGNQPQHF
TRBV14	NA	TRBJ1-1	16	CASSLNRGQVLTEAFF
TRBV11-2	NA	TRBJ1-2	15	CASSPPSRATYGYTF
TRBV27	TRBD2	TRBJ2-1	16	CASSLGAGLGLNEQFF
TRBV7-9	TRBD2	TRBJ2-5	14	CASSALAGVETQYF
TRBV12-3/TRBV12-4	NA	TRBJ2-1	12	CASTNRGGEQFF
TRBV27	TRBD2	TRBJ2-2	19	CASSLYLPLAGGYAGELFF
TRBV28	TRBD2	TRBJ2-1	23	CASSSPPGTSGSAPKRSYNEQFF
TRBV27	NA	TRBJ2-3	13	CASSLNWWDTQYF
TRBV6-6	NA	TRBJ2-3	14	CASSTNGGTDTQYF
TRBV4-1	TRBD1	TRBJ2-5	16	CASSQKGQGLRETQYF
TRBV29-1	NA	TRBJ1-1	14	CSVENWGVNTEAFF
TRBV10-3	NA	TRBJ1-5	13	CAISRDSNQPQHF